These 32 T cell receptor beta chains originate from one sample sequenced in a study of T cell responses to AZD1222 COVID-19 vaccine. Sequenced by immunoSEQ multiplex PCR; TCRdb stores in-frame clones only, minus some. Among 150,000 to 200,000 clones listed, 85% to 90% were seen once. The source was peripheral blood, collected 28 days after the second AZD1222 dose. These receptors all come from an adult who received the AZD1222 COVID-19 vaccine.

This sequence joins TRBV7-8 and TRBJ2-2; TRBD1 or TRBD2 may be the D gene (5 bases each). This CDR3 is built from 14 residues. V was shortened by 0 bases and J by 8 bases, with 10 bases between the two germline ends. The germline CDR1 and CDR2 sequences are SGHVS and FQNEAQ. CDR3 coding DNA: TGTGCCAGCAGCTTAGCTGGGGGTTGGGGGGAGCTGTTTTTT. Translating it yields CASSLAGGWGELFF.

The CDR3 DNA sequence: TGCGCCAGCAGCTTGAGGGACAGGTCCTACGAGCAGTACTTC. Its translation is CASSLRDRSYEQYF. V usage is TRBV5-1 and J usage is TRBJ2-7, with TRBD1 matching over 8 bases. This CDR3 contains 14 residues. The V segment lost 1 base and the J segment 1 base; nucleotides outside the gene matches: 1. Per the germline V gene, CDR1 is SGHRS and CDR2 is YFSETQ.

This chain joins TRBV19 and TRBJ2-3, with 7 bases lining up with TRBD1. V dropped 5 bases and J dropped 11; count of bases not matched to a gene: 19. This CDR3 contains 16 residues. The germline CDR1 and CDR2 sequences are LNHDA and SQIVND (reference sequence). Here the CDR3 reads CASSVGTARYAIEQYF. The CDR3 coding sequence is TGTGCCAGTAGTGTCGGGACAGCTCGATACGCAATCGAGCAGTATTTT.

The CDR3 region is CSASPFGRGGSNTGELFF. CDR3 DNA sequence: TGCAGTGCTAGTCCGTTTGGCAGGGGAGGTTCCAACACCGGGGAGCTGTTTTTT. This sequence joins TRBV20-1 and TRBJ2-2; perhaps D is TRBD1 or TRBD2 (6 bases each). Per the germline V gene, CDR1 is DFQATT and CDR2 is SNEGSKA (reference sequence). Trimming removed 3 bases at V and 2 bases at J, with 22 bases between. The CDR3 is 18 residues long.

The rearrangement joins TRBV6-2 or TRBV6-3 to TRBJ1-1, with a possible D match to TRBD1 (5 bases). This CDR3 contains 13 residues. V was cut by 2 bases and J by 6 bases, with 10 bases left in between. The germline V gene encodes CDR1 MNHEY and CDR2 SVGEGT. The CDR3 bases are TGTGCCAGCAGTTACGGGGGGGAGGCTGAAGCTTTCTTT. It specifies CASSYGGEAEAFF.

The CDR3 coding sequence is TGTGCCAGTAGTATCCCTACATCGACAGGGCGGCATTTT. Protein: CASSIPTSTGRHF. The rearrangement links TRBV19 to TRBJ1-5, with 7 bases matching TRBD1. The length of the CDR3 is 13 residues. Germline assignment: CDR1 LNHDA and CDR2 SQIVND (reference sequence). J gave up 15 bases and V 3 bases, and 11 bases lay outside the gene matches.

The V and J genes are TRBV6-5 and TRBJ1-2; a possible D gene is TRBD1 (5 bases). The CDR3 is 14 amino acids. Germline V gives CDR1 MNHEY, CDR2 SVGAGI. Trimming took 0 bases from V and 8 from J, leaving 13 bases between them. The CDR3 protein is CASSYSGGGDGYTF. The CDR3 DNA reads as TGTGCCAGCAGTTACTCGGGGGGAGGAGACGGCTACACCTTC.

The rearrangement links TRBV19 to TRBJ1-1, with D tentatively TRBD1 (5 bases). The CDR3 is made up of 13 amino acids. Germline V gives CDR1 LNHDA, CDR2 SQIVND (reference sequence). V was clipped by 6 bases and J by 5 bases, with 13 bases between them. The CDR3 sequence is CASSERRGTEAFF. The CDR3 nucleotides read TGTGCCAGTAGCGAGCGGCGGGGGACTGAAGCTTTCTTT. The full variable domain, with the rest looked up from reference TRBV19 and TRBJ1-1, is DGGITQSPKYLFRKEGQNVTLSCEQNLNHDAMYWYRQDPGQGLRLIYYSQIVNDFQKGDIAEGYSVSREKKESFPLTVTSAQKNPTAFYLCASSERRGTEAFFGQGTRLTVV.

The V gene is TRBV7-3, the J gene TRBJ2-2; D remains unclear. V dropped 5 bases and J dropped 0 bases, with 13 bases sitting between them. Per the germline V gene, CDR1 is SGHTA and CDR2 is FQGTGA. The CDR3 sequence is 16 residues long. The CDR3 region has the DNA TGTGCCAGCAGCCCGTCGACACCTGCGAACACCGGGGAGCTGTTTTTT. Its translation is CASSPSTPANTGELFF.

Details on this clone: Other nucleotide sequences in the sample specify the same CDR3. The chain has TRBV19 and TRBJ1-5; TRBD1 agrees at 8 bases. The ends lost 2 bases at V and 1 base at J; junction bases unmatched: 7. The germline V gene has CDR1 LNHDA and CDR2 SQIVND (reference sequence). The CDR3 has 17 residues. The CDR3 loop reads CASSIRQGAGSNQPQHF. The CDR3 DNA reads TGTGCCAGTAGTATACGGCAGGGGGCGGGAAGCAATCAGCCCCAGCATTTT.

The chain combines TRBV3-1 (or the pseudogene TRBV3-2) with TRBJ2-5; 8 bases agree with TRBD2. The CDR3 runs 15 residues. Germline V gene data show CDR1 as LGHDT and CDR2 as YNNKEL (reference sequence). V trimming: 1 base; J trimming: 5 bases; junction bases outside the gene matches: 6. CDR3 in amino acids: CASSQVPGGWETQYF. The CDR3 DNA follows: TGTGCCAGCAGCCAAGTCCCGGGGGGGTGGGAGACCCAGTACTTC.

This sequence joins TRBV12-3 or TRBV12-4 and TRBJ2-7, with 7 bases aligning to TRBD2. The J segment lost 5 bases and the V segment lost 3 bases, leaving 4 bases of the junction unmatched. The CDR3 has 13 amino acids. CDR3 loop: CASSFAGENEQYF. The CDR3 DNA reads as TGTGCCAGCAGTTTTGCGGGGGAGAACGAGCAGTACTTC.

Note on this clone: The same CDR3 can be traced to other DNA sequences in this sample. This sequence joins TRBV7-6 and TRBJ1-3; D is ambiguous. Trimming removed 2 bases from V and 0 bases from J, with 8 bases in between. The CDR3 sequence is 15 residues long. The germline CDR1 and CDR2 sequences are SGHVS and FNYEAQ. The CDR3 sequence is CASSLRESSGNTIYF. The CDR3 DNA reads as TGTGCCAGCAGCTTAAGGGAGAGCTCTGGAAACACCATATATTTT.

This chain uses TRBV5-1 with TRBJ2-7; D is uncertain. The CDR3 loop spans 12 amino acids. In germline, CDR1 is SGHRS, CDR2 YFSETQ. Deletions cut 2 bases from V and 7 bases from J, with 10 bases between. In nucleotides, the CDR3 is TGCGCCAGCAGCTTTCACCCGGAAGAGCAGTACTTC. Protein sequence: CASSFHPEEQYF. The full variable domain, in which reference TRBV5-1 and TRBJ2-7 provide the parts outside the CDR3, is KAGVTQTPRYLIKTRGQQVTLSCSPISGHRSVSWYQQTPGQGLQFLFEYFSETQRNKGNFPGRFSGRQFSNSRSEMNVSTLELGDSALYLCASSFHPEEQYFGPGTRLTVT.

The chain joins TRBV19 to TRBJ1-1; 12 nucleotides align to TRBD1. The germline V gene has CDR1 LNHDA and CDR2 SQIVND (reference sequence). The V and J ends lost 6 bases and 11 bases, in that order; junction bases with no gene match: 22. This CDR3 spans 18 amino acids. CDR3 protein: CASSISPGGGTGGLRAFF. The DNA of the CDR3 is TGTGCCAGTAGCATCTCCCCTGGGGGGGGGACAGGGGGCCTGAGGGCTTTCTTT.

This chain connects TRBV19 to TRBJ1-4, with 8 bases that match TRBD1. The CDR3 has 14 residues. Unmatched junction bases numbered 6, after V lost 5 bases and J lost 7 bases. Germline V gene data show CDR1 as LNHDA and CDR2 as SQIVND (reference sequence). The CDR3 reads CASSQGQGGEKLFF. The CDR3, as DNA: TGTGCCAGTAGTCAAGGACAGGGTGGTGAAAAACTGTTTTTT. Combining the CDR3 with reference TRBV19 and TRBJ1-4 gives the whole variable domain DGGITQSPKYLFRKEGQNVTLSCEQNLNHDAMYWYRQDPGQGLRLIYYSQIVNDFQKGDIAEGYSVSREKKESFPLTVTSAQKNPTAFYLCASSQGQGGEKLFFGSGTQLSVL.

Only one count was recorded for this clone. The chain has TRBV30 and TRBJ2-1, with 9 bases matching TRBD1. V shed 6 bases, J shed 9 bases, and the junction held 9 bases outside the gene matches. Germline values: CDR1 GTSNPN, CDR2 SVGIG (reference sequence). This CDR3 contains 13 residues. The CDR3 region is CACDKQGAGEQFF. In nucleotides, the CDR3 is TGTGCCTGTGATAAACAGGGGGCGGGTGAGCAGTTCTTC. Supplemented by reference TRBV30 and TRBJ2-1, the full variable domain reads SQTIHQWPATLVQPVGSPLSLECTVEGTSNPNLYWYRQAAGRGLQLLFYSVGIGQISSEVPQNLSASRPQDRQFILSSKKLLLSDSGFYLCACDKQGAGEQFFGPGTRLTVL.

The chain carries TRBV28 and TRBJ1-2; perhaps TRBD1 as D (5 bases). The CDR3 consists of 14 residues. CDR1 and CDR2 (germline): MDHEN, SYDVKM. The V end was cut by 8 bases, the J end by 6 bases, with 19 bases between. This chain's CDR3 is CASRPGGEWDGYTF. CDR3 sequence (DNA): TGTGCCAGCCGCCCGGGAGGGGAGTGGGATGGCTACACCTTC.

V usage is TRBV27 and J usage is TRBJ1-2, with D unclear. The CDR3 is 14 amino acids. The V end was cut by 2 bases, the J end by 1 base, with 8 bases between. The germline V gene has CDR1 MNHEY and CDR2 SMNVEV (reference sequence). The DNA for the CDR3 is TGTGCCAGCAGTTTAGGGCGGATTAACTATGGCTACACCTTC. The encoded protein is CASSLGRINYGYTF.

This chain links TRBV28 with TRBJ1-4; the match to TRBD1 covers 10 bases. The CDR3 totals 14 residues. Germline V CDR1 and CDR2: MDHEN, SYDVKM. V was pared by 3 bases and J by 8 bases, with 3 bases of the junction left unmatched. The CDR3 reads CASSFGQGGEKLFF. CDR3 DNA sequence: TGTGCCAGCAGTTTCGGACAGGGGGGGGAAAAACTGTTTTTT.

CDR3 in amino acids: CASSSGLAGFQETQYF. CDR3 coding DNA: TGTGCCAGTAGCTCAGGACTAGCGGGGTTCCAAGAGACCCAGTACTTC. V and J are TRBV19 and TRBJ2-5; the match to TRBD2 covers 12 bases. Trimming removed 6 bases from V and 1 base from J; junction bases left unmatched: 6. This CDR3 spans 16 amino acids. The germline V gene encodes CDR1 LNHDA and CDR2 SQIVND (reference sequence).

V gene TRBV7-2 combines with J gene TRBJ2-2; unclear D gene. The germline V gene encodes CDR1 SGHTA and CDR2 FQGNSA. The V end lost 7 bases, the J end lost 4 bases, and 13 bases lay between the germline ends. This CDR3 spans 14 amino acids. The CDR3 DNA reads as TGTGCCAGCATGGGTGGCCTAATCACCGGGGAGCTGTTTTTT. Translation gives CASMGGLITGELFF.

The chain is built from TRBV7-2 and TRBJ2-3, with no clear D. Trimming stripped 6 bases from V and 0 bases from J, with 19 bases between. Looked up from germline, CDR1 is SGHTA and CDR2 is FQGNSA. The CDR3 sequence is 17 residues long. The CDR3 DNA sequence: TGTGCCAGCAGACTTCGTTGGGCGGTGAGCAGCACAGATACGCAGTATTTT. This gives the protein CASRLRWAVSSTDTQYF.

The chain couples TRBV3-1 (or the pseudogene TRBV3-2) to TRBJ1-4; a possible D gene is TRBD1 (5 bases). Germline V gene lookup returns CDR1 LGHDT and CDR2 YNNKEL (reference sequence). This CDR3 has 16 amino acids. Deletions cut 0 bases from V and 4 bases from J, with 12 bases between. The CDR3 nucleotides are TGTGCCAGCAGCCAAGAGCCCGGGACGGTTAATGAAAAACTGTTTTTT. It is translated as CASSQEPGTVNEKLFF.

The chain recombines TRBV27 with TRBJ2-5; either TRBD1 or TRBD2 may supply D (5 bases each). The V gene's germline CDR1 is MNHEY and CDR2 SMNVEV (reference sequence). The CDR3 spans 15 residues. The V and J ends lost 5 bases and 7 bases respectively, with 20 bases between them. The chain's CDR3 is CASSPMPSRGGTQYF. CDR3 sequence (DNA): TGTGCCAGCAGTCCCATGCCCTCGCGTGGGGGGACCCAGTACTTC.

This chain uses TRBV15 with TRBJ1-1; 8 bases map to TRBD1. This CDR3 is 13 amino acids long. Per germline, CDR1 LNHNV and CDR2 YYDKDF (reference sequence). The J segment lost 4 bases and the V segment lost 3 bases, leaving 1 base of the junction unmatched. CDR3 region: CATSSTGGTEAFF. The CDR3 nucleotides are TGTGCCACCAGCAGTACAGGGGGCACTGAAGCTTTCTTT.

The chain uses TRBV6-6 and TRBJ1-2; 9 nucleotides align to TRBD1. This CDR3 spans 14 amino acids. V shed 2 bases, J shed 3 bases, and the junction held 1 base outside the gene matches. Germline V gene data show CDR1 as MNHNY and CDR2 as SVGAGI (reference sequence). The CDR3 nucleotides are TGTGCCAGCAGTTACCGACAGGGGGACTATGGCTACACCTTC. Protein product: CASSYRQGDYGYTF.

V and J are TRBV7-2 and TRBJ2-3; D is uncertain. Between the trimmed V and J ends, which lost 1 base and 3 bases, there was a span of 14 bases. The CDR3 totals 16 residues. Germline assignment: CDR1 SGHTA and CDR2 FQGNSA. CDR3 in amino acids: CASSLVIRGNTDTQYF. The CDR3 coding sequence is TGTGCCAGCAGCTTAGTTATAAGAGGAAATACAGATACGCAGTATTTT.

Only a few counts were recorded for this clone. The rearrangement uses TRBV5-1 and TRBJ2-1; 7 nucleotides match TRBD2. The germline CDR1 and CDR2 sequences are SGHRS and YFSETQ. The CDR3 length is 14 residues. V gave up 3 bases and J gave up 6 bases; unmatched junction bases: 6. CDR3 nucleotide sequence: TGCGCCAGCAGCTCGACTAGCTGGGGCAATGAGCAGTTCTTC. As protein: CASSSTSWGNEQFF.

V usage is TRBV15 and J usage is TRBJ1-1; D is possibly TRBD1 (6 bases). CDR3 length: 14 residues. Germline CDR1 and CDR2: LNHNV and YYDKDF (reference sequence). Between the trimmed V and J ends, which lost 5 bases and 7 bases, there was a span of 17 bases. The CDR3 region is CATSHLRGEGEAFF. The DNA of the CDR3 is TGTGCCACCAGCCACTTAAGGGGGGAGGGTGAAGCTTTCTTT.

This chain joins TRBV5-4 and TRBJ2-2, with D perhaps assigned TRBD1 or TRBD2 (6 bases each). The CDR3 length is 15 residues. The V end was cut by 1 base, the J end by 3 bases, with 10 bases between. Germline CDR1 SGHNT, CDR2 YYREEE (reference sequence). CDR3: CASSLTGADTGELFF. The CDR3 coding sequence is TGTGCCAGCAGCTTGACGGGGGCGGACACCGGGGAGCTGTTTTTT. The variable domain in full, with the rest retrieved from reference TRBV5-4 and TRBJ2-2, is ETGVTQSPTHLIKTRGQQVTLRCSSQSGHNTVSWYQQALGQGPQFIFQYYREEENGRGNFPPRFSGLQFPNYSSELNVNALELDDSALYLCASSLTGADTGELFFGEGSRLTVL.

The chain joins TRBV25-1 to TRBJ1-1; D might be TRBD1 (6 bases). Germline V gene lookup returns CDR1 MGHDK and CDR2 SYGVNS. The CDR3 is 17 residues long. V lost 5 bases and J lost 4, with 23 bases in between. In nucleotides, the CDR3 is TGTGCCAGCAGTCCTTCGAAGGGGGGGTTGGTGACCACTGAAGCTTTCTTT. Encoded protein: CASSPSKGGLVTTEAFF.